Shown below are 29 T cell receptor beta chains from a single sample sequenced in a study of cytomegalovirus exposure and HLA in healthy donors. The method was immunoSEQ multiplex PCR; TCRdb's version includes in-frame clones alone and lacks a portion of them. In the table there are 100,000 or so clones, about 85% of which are singletons. The sequenced sample consisted of PBMCs. The receptors were gathered from a man younger than 35 in good health and CMV-seropositive.

V is TRBV5-1 and J is TRBJ1-2; D not resolved. CDR1 is SGHRS and CDR2 is YFSETQ in the germline V gene. V gave up 1 base and J gave up 4 bases, with 14 bases separating them. This CDR3 region has 15 residues. CDR3 in DNA: TGCGCCAGCAGCTTGAGGGCAGGCAGCGGCTATGGCTACACCTTC. Residues: CASSLRAGSGYGYTF. The whole variable domain, filled in from reference TRBV5-1 and TRBJ1-2, reads KAGVTQTPRYLIKTRGQQVTLSCSPISGHRSVSWYQQTPGQGLQFLFEYFSETQRNKGNFPGRFSGRQFSNSRSEMNVSTLELGDSALYLCASSLRAGSGYGYTFGSGTRLTVV.

This clone was observed once. This rearrangement joins TRBV19 to TRBJ1-5, with D perhaps matching TRBD1 (6 bases). In germline, CDR1 is LNHDA, CDR2 SQIVND (reference sequence). The CDR3 is made up of 15 amino acids. Trimming took 11 bases from V and 5 from J, leaving 22 bases between them. The DNA of the CDR3 is TGTGCCTCGACGGGGGGGGGCAAAAGCCATCAGCCCCAGCATTTT. Amino acids: CASTGGGKSHQPQHF.

The V and J genes are TRBV5-4 and TRBJ2-3, with D hard to call. Trimming took off 1 base at V and 4 bases at J, with 10 bases between the two ends. Germline-derived CDR1 and CDR2 are SGHNT and YYREEE (reference sequence). This CDR3 is built from 14 residues. DNA for the CDR3: TGTGCCAGCAGCTTGAAAGTAGCTGCAGATACGCAGTATTTT. Translating it yields CASSLKVAADTQYF.

The chain links TRBV4-1 to TRBJ1-5, with TRBD1 matching over 10 bases. This CDR3 region has 20 residues. Germline V gene sequence: CDR1 MGHRA, CDR2 YSYEKL. V was clipped by 0 bases and J by 5 bases; unmatched bases: 16. Here the CDR3 DNA reads TGCGCCAGCAGCCAAGATATGGGGCCGACAGGGGGCGCGAACGATCAGCCCCAGCATTTT. Translating it yields CASSQDMGPTGGANDQPQHF.

The gene calls are TRBV7-2 and TRBJ2-2; D not resolved. The CDR3 runs to 15 residues. Deletions cut 6 bases from V and 2 bases from J, with 13 bases between. Germline V lookup: CDR1 SGHTA, CDR2 FQGNSA. In nucleotides, the CDR3 is TGTGCCAGCAGTTTACAACAGAGTAACACCGGGGAGCTGTTTTTT. Amino acid sequence: CASSLQQSNTGELFF.

This chain joins TRBV9 and TRBJ2-1; 7 bases agree with TRBD2. The germline gives CDR1 SGDLS, CDR2 YYNGEE. The CDR3 extends over 15 amino acids. V lost 0 bases, J lost 6 bases, and 6 bases stayed unmatched. The CDR3 DNA reads as TGTGCCAGCAGCGTAGATCTGCGGGAGTCCAATGAGCAGTTCTTC. Its translation: CASSVDLRESNEQFF.

V usage is TRBV6-6 and J usage is TRBJ1-2, with D hard to call. Deletions cut 0 bases from V and 2 bases from J, with 10 bases between. The CDR3 spans 15 residues. Germline V lookup: CDR1 MNHNY, CDR2 SVGAGI (reference sequence). In nucleotides, the CDR3 is TGTGCCAGCAGTTACTCAGTGGCGAGGAACTATGGCTACACCTTC. It codes for CASSYSVARNYGYTF.

V is TRBV5-1 and J is TRBJ2-1; D gene uncertain. This CDR3 is 14 amino acids long. The V gene lost 0 bases and the J gene lost 5 bases, with 9 bases spanning the gap. The V gene's germline CDR1 is SGHRS and CDR2 YFSETQ. CDR3: CASSLGEIHNEQFF. CDR3 sequence (DNA): TGCGCCAGCAGCTTGGGCGAGATCCACAATGAGCAGTTCTTC.

V gene TRBV25-1 combines with J gene TRBJ2-7; 9 positions agree with TRBD2. With 6 bases clipped from V and 5 bases from J, the junction kept 8 bases outside the gene matches. CDR3 length: 14 residues. Germline CDR1 is MGHDK and CDR2 is SYGVNS. The CDR3 loop is CASRGGTSRNEQYF. The CDR3 DNA reads TGTGCCAGCAGGGGGGGGACTAGCAGGAACGAGCAGTACTTC.

The chain recombines TRBV6-1 with TRBJ1-5; D is ambiguous. The CDR3 has 12 residues. Looked up from germline, CDR1 is MNHNS and CDR2 is SASEGT. V lost 3 bases, J lost 5 bases, and 5 bases lay in between. The CDR3 coding sequence is TGTGCCAGCAGTGACTTCGATCAGCCCCAGCATTTT. It yields the protein CASSDFDQPQHF.

CDR3: CASSLGPSQETQYF. In DNA form, the CDR3 reads TGTGCCAGCAGCTTAGGTCCATCCCAAGAGACCCAGTACTTC. This chain links TRBV7-7 with TRBJ2-5; D is unresolved. This CDR3 has 14 amino acids. Germline V gene lookup returns CDR1 SSHAT and CDR2 FNYEAQ (reference sequence). Trimming left V 1 base short and J 1 base short, with 7 bases between.

The genes are TRBV5-3 and TRBJ2-2, with 7 bases matching TRBD1. TRBV5-3 is given ORF status, its function remaining uncertain. CDR3 size: 13 residues. V lost 7 bases to trimming and J lost 6 bases; unmatched junction nucleotides: 6. As DNA, the CDR3 is TGTGCCAGAGATTCGACAGGGCCCGGGGAGCTGTTTTTT. Translated, it gives CARDSTGPGELFF.

This rearrangement joins TRBV10-3 to TRBJ2-4; TRBD1 aligns across 7 bases. Losses at the gene ends were 2 bases for V and 8 bases for J; bases not matched to a gene: 6. In germline, CDR1 is ENHRY, CDR2 SYGVKD. The CDR3 has 14 amino acids. As DNA, the CDR3 is TGTGCCATCAGTGAGGGGACAGCCCGAGACATTCAGTACTTC. It encodes CAISEGTARDIQYF.

The chain combines TRBV5-4 with TRBJ2-7; 11 nucleotides line up with TRBD2. Germline V lookup: CDR1 SGHNT, CDR2 YYREEE (reference sequence). The CDR3 is made up of 14 amino acids. Trimming cost V 2 bases and J 10 bases; bases outside gene matches: 8. CDR3 amino acids: CASSLSLAGEKQYV. CDR3 DNA sequence: TGTGCCAGCAGCTTATCACTAGCGGGAGAGAAACAGTACGTC.

This clone was seen a handful of times. The chain couples TRBV7-9 to TRBJ1-1; the match to TRBD1 covers 7 bases. The CDR3 has 15 residues. With 5 bases clipped from V and 0 bases from J, the junction kept 6 bases outside the gene matches. Looked up from germline, CDR1 is SEHNR and CDR2 is FQNEAQ (reference sequence). The chain's CDR3 is CASSPAGTVNTEAFF. For the CDR3, the DNA is TGTGCCAGCAGCCCCGCCGGGACAGTGAACACTGAAGCTTTCTTT.

The genes are TRBV7-6 and TRBJ2-7; TRBD1 matches at 8 bases. The CDR3 sequence is 15 residues long. Per germline, CDR1 SGHVS and CDR2 FNYEAQ. The J segment lost 2 bases and the V segment lost 1 base, leaving 4 bases of the junction unmatched. CDR3 loop: CASSLGETGAYEQYV. The CDR3 DNA reads TGTGCCAGCAGCTTAGGGGAGACAGGGGCCTACGAGCAGTACGTC.

The genes are TRBV30 and TRBJ1-2, with 9 bases aligning to TRBD1. The germline CDR1 and CDR2 sequences are GTSNPN and SVGIG (reference sequence). The CDR3 is made up of 13 amino acids. In nucleotides, the CDR3 is TGTGCATCACCCCGGGACAGGGTATATGGCTACACCTTC. Encoded protein: CASPRDRVYGYTF.

The rearrangement joins TRBV5-6 to TRBJ1-4; 7 nucleotides line up with TRBD1. V dropped 4 bases and J dropped 7; count of bases not matched to a gene: 13. The CDR3 loop spans 16 amino acids. The germline V gene has CDR1 SGHDT and CDR2 YYEEEE. CDR3 coding DNA: TGTGCCAGCAGCCTGCTGACGACAGGGATGGTTGAAAAACTGTTTTTT. Protein product: CASSLLTTGMVEKLFF.

This clone was seen once. This chain uses TRBV28 with TRBJ2-5; a weak D match, TRBD1 (6 bases). CDR3 length: 14 residues. Between the trimmed V and J ends, which lost 4 bases and 0 bases, there was a span of 9 bases. Looked up from germline, CDR1 is MDHEN and CDR2 is SYDVKM. This CDR3 is CASSSDSNQETQYF. CDR3 nucleotide sequence: TGTGCCAGCAGTTCGGACAGCAACCAAGAGACCCAGTACTTC.

The chain recombines TRBV5-1 with TRBJ2-1; 10 nucleotides agree with TRBD2. CDR3 length: 17 residues. Germline CDR1 SGHRS, CDR2 YFSETQ. Trimming at V came to 2 bases and at J to 10 bases, leaving 15 bases not matched to a gene. The CDR3 loop is CASSLRSGLATRNEQFF. CDR3 DNA: TGCGCCAGCAGCTTACGATCGGGACTAGCGACAAGGAACGAGCAGTTCTTC.

The rearrangement links TRBV20-1 to TRBJ2-1, with D uncertain. Germline CDR1 DFQATT, CDR2 SNEGSKA (reference sequence). V lost 0 bases and J 7 bases, leaving 4 bases between the germline ends. The CDR3 has 11 amino acids. CDR3 region: CSARDQNEQFF. In DNA, the CDR3 is TGCAGTGCTAGAGATCAAAATGAGCAGTTCTTC.

This chain uses TRBV30 with TRBJ1-4; D call uncertain. The V end lost 7 bases, the J end lost 7 bases, and 16 bases lay between the germline ends. CDR3 length: 13 amino acids. Germline V gene sequence: CDR1 GTSNPN, CDR2 SVGIG (reference sequence). The CDR3 DNA sequence: TGTGCCTATCGGGTGGTTCCGGGTGAAAAACTGTTTTTT. As protein: CAYRVVPGEKLFF.

This clone has only a few counts. This chain links TRBV30 with TRBJ2-5; D gene unclear. Trimming left V 0 bases short and J 2 bases short, with 4 bases between. Germline V gene sequence: CDR1 GTSNPN, CDR2 SVGIG (reference sequence). The CDR3 totals 12 residues. CDR3 bases: TGTGCCTGGAGTGTACAGCAAGAGACCCAGTACTTC. Amino acid sequence: CAWSVQQETQYF.

This CDR3 is CSVEVGAGELFF. The CDR3, as DNA: TGCAGCGTTGAGGTGGGCGCCGGGGAGCTGTTTTTT. V gene TRBV29-1 combines with J gene TRBJ2-2; D ambiguous. CDR1 and CDR2 from the germline V gene are SQVTM and ANQGSEA. Trimming shortened V by 3 bases and J by 6 bases, and 8 bases separated the two germline ends. The CDR3 contains 12 residues.

V is TRBV7-9 and J is TRBJ1-4; 10 bases are shared with TRBD1. The CDR3 covers 18 residues. V trimming: 5 bases; J trimming: 6 bases; junction bases outside the gene matches: 15. The V gene's germline CDR1 is SEHNR and CDR2 FQNEAQ (reference sequence). In nucleotides, the CDR3 is TGTGCCAGCAGCCCTAAGCTCCGGGACAGGGGACTTTATGAAAAACTGTTTTTT. This sequence encodes CASSPKLRDRGLYEKLFF.

The genes are TRBV28 and TRBJ1-1, with a tentative D call TRBD1 (5 bases). V was pared by 7 bases and J by 3 bases, with 12 bases between. CDR3 length equals 13 residues. Germline V gene data show CDR1 as MDHEN and CDR2 as SYDVKM. The CDR3 reads CASTGRGYTEAFF. The CDR3 DNA follows: TGTGCCAGCACGGGGCGGGGATACACTGAAGCTTTCTTT.

The chain uses TRBV11-3 and TRBJ2-5; TRBD1 is a possible D gene (6 bases). V was clipped by 4 bases and J by 14 bases, with 20 bases between them. Germline CDR1 and CDR2: SGHNT and YENEEA. There are 13 residues in the CDR3. The CDR3 protein is CASSSTGRGASYF. The CDR3, as DNA: TGTGCCAGCAGCTCGACAGGTCGTGGGGCCAGTTACTTC.

V gene TRBV27 combines with J gene TRBJ2-1; 7 positions match TRBD2. Trimming cost V 4 bases and J 8 bases; bases outside gene matches: 8. The CDR3 consists of 14 residues. Germline CDR1 MNHEY, CDR2 SMNVEV (reference sequence). CDR3 in amino acids: CASSSSGAWDEQFF. Here the CDR3 DNA reads TGTGCCAGCAGTTCCAGCGGGGCTTGGGATGAGCAGTTCTTC.

Here the CDR3 reads CASSYGDRTRYTF. CDR3 DNA: TGTGCCAGCAGTTACGGGGACAGGACTCGCTACACCTTC. This rearrangement joins TRBV6-5 to TRBJ1-2; 8 nucleotides match TRBD1. Trimming took 2 bases from V and 9 from J; bases not matched to a gene: 5. There are 13 residues in the CDR3. The germline V gene has CDR1 MNHEY and CDR2 SVGAGI.